The entry that follows covers one T cell receptor beta chain sequence. The data were obtained in a study of OX40 agonist ivuxolimab in advanced cancers. The repertoire was sequenced with immunoSEQ multiplex PCR; TCRdb's copy has only in-frame clones and lacks some. The sample consists of some 86,000 clones, around 92% of them appearing once. The sample was CD4+ or CD8+ T cells sorted from blood, taken in a trial of the OX40 agonist ivuxolimab. This TCR derives from an adult with an advanced solid tumor such as melanoma, head and neck, liver or kidney cancer.

CDR3 in DNA: TGTGCCAGCTCACCGAACAGGGGAGATCAAGAGACCCAGTACTTC. Amino acid sequence: CASSPNRGDQETQYF. V is TRBV18 and J is TRBJ2-5, with TRBD1 matching over 7 bases. The germline V gene has CDR1 KGHSH and CDR2 LQKENI. V shed 3 bases, J shed 2 bases, and the junction held 6 bases outside the gene matches. CDR3 length: 15 amino acids. Drawing the rest from reference TRBV18 and TRBJ2-5, the complete variable domain is NAGVMQNPRHLVRRRGQEARLRCSPMKGHSHVYWYRQLPEEGLKFMVYLQKENIIDESGMPKERFSAEFPKEGPSILRIQQVVRGDSAAYFCASSPNRGDQETQYFGPGTRLLVL.